The present TCR beta chain was sequenced within a study of human T cells and chemical hapten exposure. Study-wide context: A mostly female patient group had alopecia areata, totalis or universalis. Slight volume differences across pooled libraries mainly accounted for varying per-sample TCR yields. Whole-study findings and limits: DPC sensitization left the count of TCRs above 1 in 1000 unchanged.

This clonotype occurred a few times. Its antigen is as yet unknown. Specified time point: pre-sensitization, week 0. As for treatment: therapeutic diphenylcyclopropenone sensitization with weekly scalp DPC. Donors, patients with alopecia ranging from 18 to 70 years old and judged suitable for DPC, provided samples. One entry per CDR3 protein results from TCRdb running MiXCR on the RACE reads. The data contain roughly 120,000 distinct CDR3 sequences, about 13% of them seen just once; the ten biggest clones take up approximately 2.8%. Trimming removed 6 bases from V and 1 base from J, with 15 bases in between. Germline assignment: CDR1 MDHEN and CDR2 SYDVKM. CDR3 length equals 15 residues.

The source material was whole blood, sampled in connection with sensitization to the hapten diphenylcyclopropenone (DPC). This receptor was taken from a woman under 30 with alopecia areata. Some clones in this sample may be carry-over from other donors' samples. The chain combines TRBV28 with TRBJ1-1; D perhaps matches TRBD1 (5 bases). CDR3 region: CASSWSGGRNTEAFF. The DNA of the CDR3 is TGTGCCAGCAGCTGGAGCGGGGGTAGGAACACTGAAGCTTTCTTT.